This TCR beta chain was obtained from a study of CD8 T cells in ankylosing spondylitis. Whole-study findings and limits: Ankylosing spondylitis blood seemed to carry a telltale TCR beta motif made of several highly homologous variants. Earlier work had already found some motif variants in reactive arthritis synovial fluid and blood.

It was by quantitative 5'-RACE with molecular barcodes that TCR beta libraries were made. TCRdb re-derived calls from the 5' RACE reads in MiXCR, one entry per CDR3 protein. The sample holds 150,000 to 200,000 distinct CDR3 sequences, roughly 34% seen once. This CDR3 comprises 14 residues. The trim removed 5 bases at V and 2 bases at J, leaving 2 bases unmatched. The germline gives CDR1 MNHNS, CDR2 SASEGT. This clonotype has a handful of counts. Its antigen is as yet unknown. The source material was synovial fluid, either unsorted or a sorted T cell fraction (not recorded which). The J gene is TRBJ1-3, the V gene TRBV6-1; TRBD1 matches 8 bases. This TCR was recovered from a male donor with ankylosing spondylitis. CDR3 sequence (DNA): TGTGCCAGCAGTCCGACAGGGGCTGGAAACACCATATATTTT. Encoded protein: CASSPTGAGNTIYF.